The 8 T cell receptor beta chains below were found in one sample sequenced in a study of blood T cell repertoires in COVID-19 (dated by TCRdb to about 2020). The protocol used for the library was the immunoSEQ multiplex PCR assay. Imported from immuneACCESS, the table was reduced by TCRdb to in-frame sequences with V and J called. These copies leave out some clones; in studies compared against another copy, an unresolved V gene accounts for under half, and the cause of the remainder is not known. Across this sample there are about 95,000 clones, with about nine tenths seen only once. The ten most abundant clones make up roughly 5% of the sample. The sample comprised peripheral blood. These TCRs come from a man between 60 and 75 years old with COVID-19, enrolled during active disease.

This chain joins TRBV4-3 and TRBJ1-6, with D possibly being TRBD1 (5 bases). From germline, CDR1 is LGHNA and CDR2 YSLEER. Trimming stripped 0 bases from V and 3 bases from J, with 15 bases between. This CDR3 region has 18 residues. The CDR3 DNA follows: TGCGCCAGCAGCCAAGAAGTGGGGGGTATAAGCTATAATTCACCCCTCCACTTT. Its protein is CASSQEVGGISYNSPLHF.

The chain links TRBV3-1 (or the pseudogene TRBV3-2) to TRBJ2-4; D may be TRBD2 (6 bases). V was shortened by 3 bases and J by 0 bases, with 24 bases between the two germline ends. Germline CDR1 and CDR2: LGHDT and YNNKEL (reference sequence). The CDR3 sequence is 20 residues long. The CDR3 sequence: CASSHWSFGGSGLAKNIQYF. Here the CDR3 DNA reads TGTGCCAGCAGCCATTGGAGTTTTGGGGGTAGCGGACTAGCCAAAAACATTCAGTACTTC.

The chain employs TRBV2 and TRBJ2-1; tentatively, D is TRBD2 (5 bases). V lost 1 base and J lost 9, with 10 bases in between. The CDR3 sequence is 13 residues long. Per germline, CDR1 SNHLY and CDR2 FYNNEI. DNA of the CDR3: TGTGCCAGCAGTGAAGGCCTAGCATCTGAGCAGTTCTTC. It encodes CASSEGLASEQFF.

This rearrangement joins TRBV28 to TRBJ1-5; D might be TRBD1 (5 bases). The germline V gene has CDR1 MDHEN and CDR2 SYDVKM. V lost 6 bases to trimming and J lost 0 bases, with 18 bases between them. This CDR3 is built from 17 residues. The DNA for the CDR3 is TGTGCCAGCAGCCCCGGAGGGGAGGTTACTAGCAATCAGCCCCAGCATTTT. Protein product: CASSPGGEVTSNQPQHF.

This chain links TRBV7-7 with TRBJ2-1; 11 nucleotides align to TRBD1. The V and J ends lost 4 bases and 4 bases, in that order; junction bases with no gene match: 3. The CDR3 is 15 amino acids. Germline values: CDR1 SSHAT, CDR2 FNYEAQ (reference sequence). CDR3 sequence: CASSSGQGAYNEQFF. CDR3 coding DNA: TGTGCCAGCAGCTCTGGACAGGGGGCGTACAATGAGCAGTTCTTC.

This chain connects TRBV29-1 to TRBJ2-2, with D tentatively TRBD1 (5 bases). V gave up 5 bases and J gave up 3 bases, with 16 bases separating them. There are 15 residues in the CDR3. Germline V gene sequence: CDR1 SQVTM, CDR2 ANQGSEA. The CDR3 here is CSVQPDTGDTGELFF. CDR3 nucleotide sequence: TGCAGCGTTCAACCGGACACTGGGGACACCGGGGAGCTGTTTTTT.

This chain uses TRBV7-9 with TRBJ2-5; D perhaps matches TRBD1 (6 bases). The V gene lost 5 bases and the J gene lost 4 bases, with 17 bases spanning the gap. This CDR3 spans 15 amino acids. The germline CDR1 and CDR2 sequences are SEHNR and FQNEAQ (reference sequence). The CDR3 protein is CASSRSTGFPETQYF. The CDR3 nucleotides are TGTGCCAGCAGCCGTTCCACAGGGTTCCCAGAGACCCAGTACTTC.

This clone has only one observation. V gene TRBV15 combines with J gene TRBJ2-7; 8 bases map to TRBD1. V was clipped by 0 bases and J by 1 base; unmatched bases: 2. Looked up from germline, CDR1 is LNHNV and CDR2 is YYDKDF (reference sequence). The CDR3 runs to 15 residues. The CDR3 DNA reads TGTGCCACCAGCAGAGAACAGGGGGAGTCCTACGAGCAGTACTTC. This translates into CATSREQGESYEQYF.